The T cell receptor (beta chain) described here comes from a study of T cells in Graves' hyperthyroidism and ophthalmopathy. From germline, CDR1 is LGHNT and CDR2 FRNRAP. Trimming removed 1 base from V and 6 bases from J, with 4 bases in between. The CDR3 loop spans 11 amino acids. The CDR3 regions of TCR beta were amplified from RNA transcripts. The HTBI set primed first-round TCR CDR3 RT-PCR. TCRdb re-derived calls from the multiplex PCR reads in MiXCR, one entry per CDR3 protein. The table lists roughly 420,000 distinct CDR3 sequences, approximately 14% of them singletons. Over 18 months, lack of ophthalmopathy progression marked Graves' hyperthyroidism as stable. Exclusion of patients followed from uncontrolled infection, other autoimmune disease, pregnancy or lactation. Orbital computed tomography and thyroid ultrasound, together with serum TRAb and thyroxine and clinical symptoms, were used for diagnoses.

Findings of the study overall: Among clonotypes expanded in thyroid above 0.001, most were also found in blood.

Remarks on this clonotype: Its target is not known.

The receptor was derived from a woman between 18 and 29 years old with Graves' hyperthyroidism. Input material: blood. This sequence joins TRBV12-5 and TRBJ2-7; the D is unclear. In nucleotides, the CDR3 is TGTGCTAGTGGTTTGGATAGCGAGCAGTACTTC. It translates to CASGLDSEQYF.